The present entry profiles one T cell receptor (beta chain) with its context. Its specificity is unknown. The source of the sample is a study of cytomegalovirus exposure and HLA in healthy donors. Study-level points and caveats: Later on, a genetic analysis was performed. It linked a missense variant in DCLRE1C with V- and J-gene trimming of TCR beta. From TCR beta sequences, most subjects' HLA-A and HLA-B alleles were reportedly predicted accurately. The study listed 164 cytomegalovirus-associated TCR beta chains.

PCR was performed using 60 Vbeta and 13 Jbeta primers. Profiling relied on immunoSEQ multiplex PCR, and the TCRdb table lists in-frame clones only, not all of them. This sample has approximately 72,000 clones, with about four fifths found just once. Healthy bone marrow donors formed the donor group. This CDR3 region has 17 residues. CDR1 is SGHTA, CDR2 FQGNSA, per germline. The ends lost 3 bases at V and 0 bases at J; junction bases unmatched: 7. The rearrangement joins TRBV7-2 to TRBJ2-7, with TRBD2 matching 11 bases. Sequencing was carried out using PBMCs. The source of this sequence is a male donor in good health and CMV-seropositive. The DNA for the CDR3 is TGTGCCAGCAGCTTGGAAAGACTAGCGGGGTTCTCCTACGAGCAGTACTTC. This translates into CASSLERLAGFSYEQYF.